These T cell receptor beta chains were read from a single sample in a study of patients and donors after allogeneic stem cell transplantation. TCRdb re-called the RT-PCR reads with MiXCR, one entry per CDR3 protein. The sample has about 230,000 distinct CDR3 sequences; 11% to 15% are singletons. Sample: blood, either unsorted or a sorted T cell fraction (not recorded which). These receptors were taken from a human donor who was either an allogeneic HSCT recipient or a stem cell or donor lymphocyte infusion donor (not recorded which). It is not recorded whose cells these are; they may come from a transplant donor. Both conserved end residues are part of each CDR3. The order of the fields is clone size, J gene, D gene, V gene, CDR3 protein, CDR3 DNA. The D gene is left open where the match is weak. Size is stated for part of the rows, as once, few or many counts, or as a class when the clone is expanded.

- TRBJ1-5 - TRBV12-3/TRBV12-4 CASSLGSPNGNQPQHF TGTGCCAGCAGTTTAGGCAGCCCGAACGGGAATCAGCCCCAGCATTTT
few TRBJ1-5 - TRBV4-1 CASSPGNSNQPQHF TGCGCCAGCAGCCCGGGGAACAGCAATCAGCCCCAGCATTTT
few TRBJ2-4 - TRBV10-2 CASSEPSVRDPENIQYF TGCGCCAGCAGTGAGCCTTCGGTCAGGGATCCAGAAAACATTCAGTACTTC
many TRBJ2-2 - TRBV29-1 CSVEDLQNTGELFF TGCAGCGTTGAAGATCTACAGAACACCGGGGAGCTGTTTTTT
few TRBJ1-3 - TRBV13 CASSLNGQSIYF TGTGCCAGCAGCTTAAACGGACAGTCCATATATTTT
- TRBJ1-1 - TRBV18 CASSRQFMNTEAFF TGTGCCAGCTCCCGACAGTTTATGAACACTGAAGCTTTCTTT
many TRBJ2-3 TRBD2 TRBV9 CASSVGGASGRADTQYF TGTGCCAGCAGCGTAGGAGGAGCTAGCGGGAGGGCAGATACGCAGTATTTT
many TRBJ1-2 - TRBV12-3/TRBV12-4 CASSFLTLYGYTF TGTGCCAGCAGTTTTTTGACTCTCTATGGCTACACCTTC
few TRBJ2-3 TRBD2 TRBV7-3 CASSSGLAGDYSTDTQYF TGTGCCAGCAGCTCCGGACTAGCGGGAGACTATAGCACAGATACGCAGTATTTT
many TRBJ2-1 - TRBV7-2 CASSAGLNNEQFF TGTGCCAGCAGCGCCGGACTAAACAATGAGCAGTTCTTC
- TRBJ2-7 - TRBV6-2/TRBV6-3 CASLQPGERDEQYF TGTGCCAGCTTACAACCAGGGGAGCGGGACGAGCAGTACTTC
many TRBJ1-6 - TRBV27 CASSFSRSPLHF TGTGCCAGCAGTTTCTCGAGATCACCCCTCCACTTT
few TRBJ2-1 TRBD1 TRBV28 CASRVTGGWDEQFF TGTGCCAGCAGAGTGACAGGGGGTTGGGATGAGCAGTTCTTC
few TRBJ1-2 - TRBV10-3 CAISEGAGGYTF TGTGCCATCAGTGAGGGGGCTGGTGGCTACACCTTC
many TRBJ2-5 TRBD2 TRBV4-1 CASSEGSLAGRETQYF TGCGCCAGCAGCGAAGGCTCACTAGCGGGAAGAGAGACCCAGTACTTC
- TRBJ2-3 - TRBV5-1 CASRRIELDTQYF TGCGCCAGCAGACGCATAGAATTAGATACGCAGTATTTT
few TRBJ1-3 - TRBV27 CASSRASPSGNTIYF TGTGCCAGCTCCCGGGCCTCGCCATCTGGAAACACCATATATTTT